The 14 T cell receptor beta chains below were found in one sample sequenced in a study of OX40 agonist ivuxolimab in advanced cancers. Generated by immunoSEQ multiplex PCR, the TCRdb table keeps only in-frame clones and is missing some. There are 50,000 to 55,000 clones in the sample; roughly 80% occur only once, and around 4.3% lies in the top ten. Source: CD4+ or CD8+ T cells sorted from blood, taken in a trial of the OX40 agonist ivuxolimab. Receptors originate from an adult with an advanced solid tumor such as melanoma, head and neck, liver or kidney cancer.

V and J are TRBV4-2 and TRBJ2-3; 11 bases match TRBD2. The CDR3 length is 21 residues. Germline V CDR1 and CDR2: LGHNA, YNFKEQ. The ends lost 2 bases at V and 2 bases at J; junction bases unmatched: 18. CDR3 loop: CASSQNSGLAGGLSPTDTQYF. The CDR3 DNA sequence: TGTGCCAGCAGCCAAAATAGCGGGCTAGCGGGAGGACTATCACCCACAGATACGCAGTATTTT.

This clone was detected once. V and J are TRBV19 and TRBJ2-2; TRBD2 matches 7 bases. The junction had 7 bases not matched to a gene; V was cut back by 8 bases and J by 1 base. This CDR3 region has 15 residues. From germline, CDR1 is LNHDA and CDR2 SQIVND (reference sequence). The CDR3 spells CASGPPSGNTGELFF. CDR3 nucleotide sequence: TGTGCCAGTGGTCCCCCTAGCGGGAACACCGGGGAGCTGTTTTTT. The complete variable domain, with remaining parts taken from reference TRBV19 and TRBJ2-2, reads DGGITQSPKYLFRKEGQNVTLSCEQNLNHDAMYWYRQDPGQGLRLIYYSQIVNDFQKGDIAEGYSVSREKKESFPLTVTSAQKNPTAFYLCASGPPSGNTGELFFGEGSRLTVL.

The chain joins TRBV5-1 to TRBJ2-5, with TRBD2 identical over 10 bases. The V gene's germline CDR1 is SGHRS and CDR2 YFSETQ. The CDR3 loop spans 17 amino acids. J gave up 5 bases and V 0 bases, and 10 bases lay outside the gene matches. The CDR3 protein is CASSLAGLARAAETQYF. DNA for the CDR3: TGCGCCAGCAGCTTGGCGGGACTAGCGAGAGCGGCTGAGACCCAGTACTTC.

V usage is TRBV10-1 and J usage is TRBJ2-1; D is uncertain. The CDR3 totals 13 residues. Per the germline V gene, CDR1 is WNHNN and CDR2 is SYGVQD (reference sequence). The V end was cut by 3 bases, the J end by 4 bases, with 7 bases between. The chain's CDR3 is CASSDTNYNEQFF. In DNA form, the CDR3 reads TGCGCCAGCAGTGATACGAATTACAATGAGCAGTTCTTC.

The chain carries TRBV15 and TRBJ2-7, with a weak D call TRBD1 (6 bases). CDR3 size: 16 residues. Germline CDR1 reads LNHNV; CDR2 reads YYDKDF (reference sequence). Trimming pared 0 bases from V and 0 bases from J, leaving 12 bases between. The CDR3 sequence: CATSRDSRTVSYEQYF. In DNA form, the CDR3 reads TGTGCCACCAGCAGAGATTCAAGGACAGTCTCCTACGAGCAGTACTTC. The full variable domain, rest sourced from reference TRBV15 and TRBJ2-7, is DAMVIQNPRYQVTQFGKPVTLSCSQTLNHNVMYWYQQKSSQAPKLLFHYYDKDFNNEADTPDNFQSRRPNTSFCFLDIRSPGLGDTAMYLCATSRDSRTVSYEQYFGPGTRLTVT.

The chain joins TRBV6-6 to TRBJ2-2; no firm D call. Germline V gene sequence: CDR1 MNHNY, CDR2 SVGAGI (reference sequence). Trimming pared 7 bases from V and 2 bases from J, leaving 8 bases between. The CDR3 runs to 13 residues. In DNA, the CDR3 is TGTGCCAGCACCGGCGTAAACACCGGGGAGCTGTTTTTT. Its translation: CASTGVNTGELFF.

This clone appeared once. The chain links TRBV19 to TRBJ2-2; TRBD1 or TRBD2 may be the D gene (5 bases each). The CDR3 has 14 amino acids. Germline loops: CDR1 LNHDA, CDR2 SQIVND (reference sequence). The V and J ends lost 4 bases and 3 bases respectively, with 9 bases between them. CDR3 DNA: TGTGCCAGTAGTACCGGGACCGACACCGGGGAGCTGTTTTTT. It encodes CASSTGTDTGELFF.

This chain links TRBV12-1 with TRBJ1-5; the table gives TRBD1 as D, unverified against the DNA. TRBV12-1 is noted as a pseudogene. This CDR3 comprises 16 residues. CDR3 protein: CASSLERGFVNQPQHF. CDR3 DNA sequence: TGTGCCAGCAGCTTGGAAAGGGGGTTTGTCAATCAGCCCCAGCATTTT.

The V call is TRBV5-4, the J call TRBJ2-3; possibly TRBD2 for D (6 bases). Trimming cost V 4 bases and J 0 bases, with 15 bases left between them. CDR3 length: 16 amino acids. Germline V gives CDR1 SGHNT, CDR2 YYREEE (reference sequence). The CDR3 sequence: CASSGGGRSSTDTQYF. The CDR3 bases are TGTGCCAGCAGCGGGGGAGGACGGAGTAGCACAGATACGCAGTATTTT.

This chain uses TRBV6-1 with TRBJ2-5; 10 bases align to TRBD2. This CDR3 is built from 16 residues. Trimming at V came to 4 bases and at J to 5 bases, leaving 10 bases not matched to a gene. The germline V gene encodes CDR1 MNHNS and CDR2 SASEGT. This chain's CDR3 is CASSALAGWGLETQYF. In nucleotides, the CDR3 is TGTGCCAGCAGTGCACTAGCGGGATGGGGGTTGGAGACCCAGTACTTC.

CDR3 sequence: CASRSTGQFGELFF. Here the CDR3 DNA reads TGTGCCAGTAGAAGCACGGGACAGTTTGGGGAACTGTTTTTT. The chain is built from TRBV19 and TRBJ1-4; the match to TRBD1 covers 7 bases. Germline CDR1 is LNHDA and CDR2 is SQIVND (reference sequence). CDR3 size: 14 residues. V lost 6 bases and J lost 12; bases outside the gene matches: 13. The full variable domain, in which reference TRBV19 and TRBJ1-4 provide the parts outside the CDR3, is DGGITQSPKYLFRKEGQNVTLSCEQNLNHDAMYWYRQDPGQGLRLIYYSQIVNDFQKGDIAEGYSVSREKKESFPLTVTSAQKNPTAFYLCASRSTGQFGELFFGSGTQLSVL.

The rearrangement uses TRBV2 and TRBJ2-3; the D gene is possibly TRBD1 (6 bases). V lost 8 bases, J lost 9 bases, and 15 bases lay in between. The CDR3 has 12 amino acids. Germline assignment: CDR1 SNHLY and CDR2 FYNNEI. The CDR3 bases are TGTGCCAGCCGGGTGGGTGACAGGACGCAGTATTTT. This gives the protein CASRVGDRTQYF.

The chain has TRBV4-2 and TRBJ2-7, with TRBD2 identical over 11 bases. Germline CDR1 LGHNA, CDR2 YNFKEQ. V lost 4 bases and J lost 4; bases outside the gene matches: 15. The CDR3 sequence is 18 residues long. CDR3 loop: CASSPTSGGGLRGYEQYF. The CDR3 nucleotides are TGTGCCAGCAGCCCTACTAGCGGGGGCGGGTTACGGGGATACGAGCAGTACTTC.

The chain carries TRBV5-1 and TRBJ1-1; 10 positions agree with TRBD1. This CDR3 spans 15 amino acids. The germline V gene has CDR1 SGHRS and CDR2 YFSETQ. J was trimmed by 4 bases and V by 4 bases; bases with no gene match: 7. Here the CDR3 reads CASSVSWTGGTEAFF. CDR3 DNA sequence: TGCGCCAGCAGCGTCAGTTGGACAGGGGGCACTGAAGCTTTCTTT.